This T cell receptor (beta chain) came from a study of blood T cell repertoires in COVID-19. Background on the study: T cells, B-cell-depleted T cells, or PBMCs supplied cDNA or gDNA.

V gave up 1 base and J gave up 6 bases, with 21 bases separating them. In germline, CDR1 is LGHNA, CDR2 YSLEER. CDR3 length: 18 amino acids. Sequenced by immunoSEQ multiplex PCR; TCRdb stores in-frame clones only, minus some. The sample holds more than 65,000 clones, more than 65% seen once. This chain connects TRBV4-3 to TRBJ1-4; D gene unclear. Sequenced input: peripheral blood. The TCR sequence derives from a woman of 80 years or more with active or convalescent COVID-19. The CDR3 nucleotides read TGCGCCAGCAGCCAAGGAGGCGTACTGGATTTAAGCGATGAAAAACTGTTTTTT. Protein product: CASSQGGVLDLSDEKLFF.